Following are 3 T cell receptor beta chains from one sample sequenced in a study of blood T cell repertoires in COVID-19 (TCRdb year 2020). The method behind the library was the immunoSEQ multiplex PCR assay. TCRdb re-hosts the immuneACCESS table, in-frame sequences only. Its copies lack some clones; in the studies checked, an unresolved V gene accounts for under half of them, and the cause for the rest is not known. A total of more than 70,000 clones appear in this sample, roughly 87% of them only once. The ten top clones hold about 8.1% of the sample. Material for sequencing was peripheral blood. Every receptor here comes from a man aged 50-60 years with acute or convalescent COVID-19.

The chain employs TRBV9 and TRBJ1-6; 8 bases agree with TRBD1. V lost 4 bases, J lost 5 bases, and 5 bases stayed unmatched. Germline V CDR1 and CDR2: SGDLS, YYNGEE. The CDR3 is 15 amino acids. The CDR3 coding sequence is TGTGCCAGCAGCCCTCCGGACAGGGATAATTCACCCCTCCACTTT. Translation: CASSPPDRDNSPLHF.

The rearrangement links TRBV9 to TRBJ1-1; D is unresolved. The V gene's germline CDR1 is SGDLS and CDR2 YYNGEE. V lost 2 bases and J lost 1, with 6 bases in between. This CDR3 comprises 13 residues. DNA of the CDR3: TGTGCCAGCAGCGTTCGAGGGAACACTGAAGCTTTCTTT. Translating gives CASSVRGNTEAFF.

This clone was observed once. The CDR3 sequence is CASRRGRTDTQYF. CDR3 coding DNA: TGTGCCAGCAGGAGGGGGCGGACAGATACGCAGTATTTT. The rearrangement joins TRBV6-5 to TRBJ2-3, with 7 bases that match TRBD1. The V segment lost 6 bases and the J segment 3 bases; nucleotides outside the gene matches: 3. The CDR3 sequence is 13 residues long. Germline loops: CDR1 MNHEY, CDR2 SVGAGI.